This record looks at one T cell receptor (beta chain) sequence and its context. Here immunoSEQ multiplex PCR was the method, and the copy in TCRdb shows in-frame clones only, minus some. The data show roughly 240,000 clones, 83% seen once. This entry is derived from a study of blood T cell repertoires in COVID-19. V lost 7 bases and J lost 0; bases outside the gene matches: 13. The CDR3 extends over 17 amino acids. Germline assignment: CDR1 MDHEN and CDR2 SYDVKM. The sequencing input was PBMCs or T cells enriched from blood (not recorded which). The chain links TRBV28 to TRBJ2-3; 7 bases match TRBD1. This TCR derives from a woman between 40 and 50 years old who had been exposed to COVID-19. The CDR3 region is CASIALDRVESTDTQYF. In nucleotides, the CDR3 is TGTGCCAGCATAGCGCTCGACAGGGTGGAAAGCACAGATACGCAGTATTTT. Full variable domain (rest looked up from reference TRBV28 and TRBJ2-3): DVKVTQSSRYLVKRTGEKVFLECVQDMDHENMFWYRQDPGLGLRLIYFSYDVKMKEKGDIPEGYSVSREKKERFSLILESASTNQTSMYLCASIALDRVESTDTQYFGPGTRLTVL.